This TCR beta chain emerged from a study of blood T cell repertoires in COVID-19. Study at large: COVID-19 samples, acute and convalescent, were from the United States, Italy and Spain. In each case, the material was cDNA or gDNA derived from T cells, B-cell-depleted T cells, or PBMCs.

Trimming took 4 bases from V and 7 from J, leaving 15 bases between them. CDR3 length: 14 residues. Germline V gene sequence: CDR1 KGHDR, CDR2 SFDVKD. Per the study methods: Researchers report that nucleated cell counts were estimated from reference gene primer amplification. Repertoires were generated with immunoSEQ multiplex PCR, while TCRdb's copy carries only in-frame clones and drops some. The V and J calls and clone size are taken from that table; D and trimming were inferred from the DNA. The sample has about 110,000 clones, around 81% seen once; the top ten hold 4% to 5.5%. The origin of this receptor is a human donor in a cohort sampled during active or convalescent COVID-19. The chain couples TRBV24-1 to TRBJ2-5, with D possibly matching TRBD1 (6 bases). What was sequenced was peripheral blood. The CDR3 is CATSEGQSRGTQYF. DNA of the CDR3: TGTGCCACCAGTGAAGGACAGAGCCGGGGGACCCAGTACTTC.